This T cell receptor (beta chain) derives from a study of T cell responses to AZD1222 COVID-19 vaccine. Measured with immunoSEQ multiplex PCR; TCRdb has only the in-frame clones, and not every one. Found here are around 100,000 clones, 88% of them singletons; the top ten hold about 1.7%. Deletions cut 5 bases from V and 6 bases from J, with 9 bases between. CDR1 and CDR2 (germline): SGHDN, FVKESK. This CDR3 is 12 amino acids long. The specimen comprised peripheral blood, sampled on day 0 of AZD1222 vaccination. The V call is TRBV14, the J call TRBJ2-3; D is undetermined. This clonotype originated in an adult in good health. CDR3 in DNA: TGTGCCAGCAGCTCATCCGGGGATACGCAGTATTTT. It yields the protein CASSSSGDTQYF.